This T cell receptor beta chain was captured in a study of blood T cell repertoires in COVID-19. Profiled with immunoSEQ multiplex PCR; TCRdb holds only in-frame clones, not every one. The data contain roughly 150,000 clones, 78% of them singletons. Germline V gene data show CDR1 as LNHDA and CDR2 as SQIVND (reference sequence). The V segment lost 2 bases and the J segment 6 bases; nucleotides outside the gene matches: 8. The CDR3 sequence is 16 residues long. This clonotype originated in a woman of 80 years or more with acute or convalescent COVID-19. Sequences were obtained from peripheral blood. V usage is TRBV19 and J usage is TRBJ1-5, with 9 bases fitting TRBD1. The CDR3 region has the DNA TGTGCCAGTAGTATACACCGGGACAGGGCCGGTCAGCCCCAGCATTTT. Encoded protein: CASSIHRDRAGQPQHF.